This T cell receptor beta chain stems from a study of T cells expressing NK-cell markers (dated by TCRdb to the early 2020s). At the level of the whole study: About eight donors provided sorted CD3+CD56+NKG2C+, CD3+CD56+NKG2C- and CD3+CD56-NKG2C+ T-cell subsets, whose TCR beta-chain repertoires were profiled. Among the eight sequenced donors, only one was HCMV-seronegative, while the other seven were HCMV-seropositive. All eight donors whose samples were sequenced were randomly selected healthy volunteers, three of them men and five women. Libraries were sequenced as 2 x 150 bp reads on Illumina HiSeq 2000/2500, MiSeq or NextSeq.

Sequencer: Illumina HiSeq 2000. 5'RACE template switching, by which a universal primer site and unique molecular identifiers were added, was used to make TCR beta cDNA libraries. Priming for cDNA synthesis came from the TCR beta constant segment, and two successive PCR amplification steps followed. The paper's processing steps were these. MIGEC was used to demultiplex reads and group the reads by UMI, and MiTCR was used to assemble and quantify clonotypes. To exclude erroneous sequences, only TCR cDNA sequences supported by at least two reads were retained. Downstream repertoire analysis used the tcR package, and clonotypes were matched across fractions by CDR3 nucleotide sequence plus V segment. Antigen specificity was annotated against VDJdb with VDJmatch, allowing one amino acid substitution in CDR3. One entry per CDR3 protein sequence results from the TCRdb reprocessing of the reads, with DNA left out. It is TCRdb's table, rather than the study itself, that gives the V and J calls and clone size. The sample table records 350,000 to 450,000 distinct CDR3 sequences. In total, the top ten clones hold 5.2% of the sample.

HCMV-specific IgG was detected in serum with a commercial ELISA kit to determine HCMV serostatus. Ficoll density gradient centrifugation was used to isolate peripheral blood mononuclear cells from blood. A remark on this clonotype: Its antigen has not been determined.

Broad study findings and their caveats: Those dominant clonotypes were again the most abundant among CD3+CD56-NKG2C+ cells in a handful of donors, at about 25-65%. In roughly six donors, the dominant CD3+CD56+NKG2C+ clonotypes were among the top 10 CD8+ clonotypes and accounted for about 1.0-7.5% of CD8+ T cells. It remained unclear whether the expanded NKG2C-expressing T cell clones were specific for HCMV antigens.

The germline V gene provides CDR1 WSHSY and CDR2 SAAADI. The CDR3 starts with the cysteine, ends with the phenylalanine, and has 13 residues. Nucleotide data are not available. The sequence is built from TRBV10-2 and TRBJ1-2; there is no DNA to check the TCRdb D call of TRBD1. The TCR comes from a man aged 18-70 years in good health. Source material: blood T cells: a sorted CD56 or NKG2C T cell subset, CD4+ or CD8+ T cells, or bulk PBMC T cells (not recorded which). CDR3 region: CASSAHRDPGYTF.